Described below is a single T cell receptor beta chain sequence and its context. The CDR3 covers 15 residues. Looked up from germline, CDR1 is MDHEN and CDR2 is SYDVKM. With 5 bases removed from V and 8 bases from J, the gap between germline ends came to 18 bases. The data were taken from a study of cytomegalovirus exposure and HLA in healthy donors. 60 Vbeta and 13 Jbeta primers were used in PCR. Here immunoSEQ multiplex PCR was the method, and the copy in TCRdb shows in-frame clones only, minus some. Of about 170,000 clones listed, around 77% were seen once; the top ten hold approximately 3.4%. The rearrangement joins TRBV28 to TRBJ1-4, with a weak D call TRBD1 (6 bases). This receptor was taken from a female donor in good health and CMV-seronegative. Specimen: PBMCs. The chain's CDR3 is CASSPPGGAREKLFF. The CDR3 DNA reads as TGTGCCAGCAGTCCACCCGGGGGGGCGCGGGAAAAACTGTTTTTT. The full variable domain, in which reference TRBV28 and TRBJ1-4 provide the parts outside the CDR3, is DVKVTQSSRYLVKRTGEKVFLECVQDMDHENMFWYRQDPGLGLRLIYFSYDVKMKEKGDIPEGYSVSREKKERFSLILESASTNQTSMYLCASSPPGGAREKLFFGSGTQLSVL.